These 22 T cell receptor beta chains were all obtained from the same sample, sequenced in a study of blood T cell repertoires in COVID-19. The data were produced by immunoSEQ multiplex PCR, yet TCRdb's version contains in-frame clones alone and is incomplete. There are 30,000 to 50,000 clones in the sample; over 75% occur only once, and 8% to 10% lies in the top ten. Material: peripheral blood. The source is a human donor in a cohort sampled during active COVID-19.

The rearrangement joins TRBV3-1 (or the pseudogene TRBV3-2) to TRBJ1-1, with D unclear. Germline CDR1 and CDR2: LGHDT and YNNKEL (reference sequence). The germline V and J ends were trimmed by 3 bases and 1 base, with 9 bases remaining between them. This CDR3 contains 14 residues. The CDR3 nucleotides are TGTGCCAGCAGCCATGCAACGGGGAACACTGAAGCTTTCTTT. Amino acid sequence: CASSHATGNTEAFF.

This chain uses TRBV30 with TRBJ2-3; a weak D match, TRBD2 (6 bases). Germline CDR1 and CDR2: GTSNPN and SVGIG (reference sequence). This CDR3 has 14 amino acids. Trimming removed 2 bases from V and 3 bases from J, with 12 bases in between. DNA for the CDR3: TGTGCCTGGAGTACGACTAGTCTGACAGATACGCAGTATTTT. Translated: CAWSTTSLTDTQYF. The entire variable domain, with the rest obtained from reference TRBV30 and TRBJ2-3, is as follows: SQTIHQWPATLVQPVGSPLSLECTVEGTSNPNLYWYRQAAGRGLQLLFYSVGIGQISSEVPQNLSASRPQDRQFILSSKKLLLSDSGFYLCAWSTTSLTDTQYFGPGTRLTVL.

This chain joins TRBV9 and TRBJ2-1; 8 bases align to TRBD2. With V trimmed by 2 bases and J by 8 bases, 6 bases remained unmatched. This CDR3 spans 14 amino acids. Germline CDR1 is SGDLS and CDR2 is YYNGEE. As DNA, the CDR3 is TGTGCCAGCAGCGTGACGGGAGGGCCCCATGAGCAGTTCTTC. Its translation is CASSVTGGPHEQFF.

The gene calls are TRBV5-4 and TRBJ1-6; D remains unclear. Germline V gene data show CDR1 as SGHNT and CDR2 as YYREEE (reference sequence). This CDR3 has 17 residues. V lost 0 bases and J 4 bases, leaving 14 bases between the germline ends. The CDR3 sequence is CASSLDPPGMYNSPLHF. CDR3 nucleotides: TGTGCCAGCAGCTTGGATCCGCCCGGGATGTATAATTCACCCCTCCACTTT.

This chain links TRBV6-5 with TRBJ1-2, with D perhaps matching TRBD1 (5 bases). Trimming removed 5 bases at V and 6 bases at J, with 13 bases between. This CDR3 comprises 13 residues. The germline V gene encodes CDR1 MNHEY and CDR2 SVGAGI. The CDR3 protein is CASSNQGWHGYTF. CDR3 coding DNA: TGTGCCAGCAGTAATCAGGGTTGGCATGGCTACACCTTC.

The chain links TRBV7-2 to TRBJ2-3; no firm D call. V lost 1 base, J lost 1 base, and 6 bases lay in between. CDR1 is SGHTA, CDR2 FQGNSA, per germline. The CDR3 spans 14 residues. CDR3 in amino acids: CASSLVEGTDTQYF. CDR3 coding DNA: TGTGCCAGCAGCTTAGTAGAGGGCACAGATACGCAGTATTTT.

The genes are TRBV29-1 and TRBJ1-2; D is unresolved. CDR3 size: 11 residues. Per the germline V gene, CDR1 is SQVTM and CDR2 is ANQGSEA. V was cut by 3 bases and J by 4 bases, with 6 bases left in between. The CDR3: CSVEGSYGYTF. The CDR3 DNA sequence: TGCAGCGTTGAGGGCAGCTATGGCTACACCTTC.

This clone showed up just once. The chain uses TRBV11-1 and TRBJ1-4; D not certain. Trimming left V 6 bases short and J 5 bases short, with 16 bases between. The V gene's germline CDR1 is SGHAT and CDR2 FQDESV (reference sequence). The CDR3 contains 15 residues. The CDR3 DNA sequence: TGTGCCAGCAGTTCTACGGGGTACCCCAATGAAAAACTGTTTTTT. Its protein is CASSSTGYPNEKLFF. The full variable domain, in which reference TRBV11-1 and TRBJ1-4 provide the parts outside the CDR3, is EAEVAQSPRYKITEKSQAVAFWCDPISGHATLYWYRQILGQGPELLVQFQDESVVDDSQLPKDRFSAERLKGVDSTLKIQPAELGDSAMYLCASSSTGYPNEKLFFGSGTQLSVL.

This chain joins TRBV18 and TRBJ1-1, with D uncertain. Between the trimmed V and J ends, which lost 2 bases and 4 bases, there was a span of 14 bases. The CDR3 extends over 15 amino acids. Germline CDR1 KGHSH, CDR2 LQKENI. The CDR3 DNA reads as TGTGCCAGCTCACCAAGTTCGGGGAGGTTCACTGAAGCTTTCTTT. Protein sequence: CASSPSSGRFTEAFF.

V and J are TRBV12-3 or TRBV12-4 and TRBJ1-2; D call uncertain. The CDR3 has 12 residues. V lost 2 bases and J 7 bases, leaving 8 bases between the germline ends. The CDR3 region is CASSLSVSGYTF. The CDR3 coding sequence is TGTGCCAGCAGTTTATCGGTTAGTGGCTACACCTTC.

This clone occurred a few times. The V call is TRBV7-9, the J call TRBJ2-7; 11 bases align to TRBD1. Germline lookup yields CDR1 SEHNR and CDR2 FQNEAQ (reference sequence). The CDR3 has 13 amino acids. V gave up 4 bases and J gave up 6 bases; unmatched junction bases: 2. The CDR3 sequence: CASSYGQGAEQYF. For the CDR3, the DNA is TGTGCCAGCAGCTACGGACAGGGGGCCGAGCAGTACTTC.

This rearrangement joins TRBV19 to TRBJ2-7; TRBD2 matches at 7 bases. This CDR3 spans 15 amino acids. The V gene end was trimmed by 7 bases and the J gene end by 5 bases; junction bases not matched to a gene: 14. Looked up from germline, CDR1 is LNHDA and CDR2 is SQIVND (reference sequence). Here the CDR3 reads CASTATSRGVDEQYF. Written as DNA, the CDR3 is TGTGCCAGTACCGCCACTTCCCGGGGGGTCGACGAGCAGTACTTC. Full variable domain (outside the CDR3, taken from reference TRBV19 and TRBJ2-7): DGGITQSPKYLFRKEGQNVTLSCEQNLNHDAMYWYRQDPGQGLRLIYYSQIVNDFQKGDIAEGYSVSREKKESFPLTVTSAQKNPTAFYLCASTATSRGVDEQYFGPGTRLTVT.

The chain uses TRBV10-1 and TRBJ2-7, with D unclear. The V and J ends lost 6 bases and 0 bases respectively, with 9 bases between them. This CDR3 spans 13 amino acids. Germline V gene lookup returns CDR1 WNHNN and CDR2 SYGVQD (reference sequence). The CDR3 is CASSRDNSYEQYF. In DNA, the CDR3 is TGCGCCAGCAGCCGCGACAACTCCTACGAGCAGTACTTC.

This sequence joins TRBV7-9 and TRBJ1-2; the match to TRBD1 covers 7 bases. V shed 8 bases and J 3 bases; nucleotides not matched to a gene: 6. The length of the CDR3 is 13 residues. Looked up from germline, CDR1 is SEHNR and CDR2 is FQNEAQ (reference sequence). The CDR3 DNA reads as TGTGCCAGCTTGACAGGGATGGACTATGGCTACACCTTC. Protein sequence: CASLTGMDYGYTF.

This clone was seen a few times. V and J are TRBV5-1 and TRBJ2-7; TRBD2 aligns across 13 bases. CDR3 length: 14 residues. CDR1 is SGHRS, CDR2 YFSETQ, per germline. V was pared by 4 bases and J by 7 bases, with 5 bases of the junction left unmatched. In nucleotides, the CDR3 is TGCGCCAGCAGCGACGGACTAGCGGGAGTAGAGCAGTACTTC. Its protein is CASSDGLAGVEQYF.

CDR3 nucleotides: TGTGCCTGGAGGACAGGGGGTCTCGACGAGCAGTACTTC. This codes for CAWRTGGLDEQYF. The V and J genes are TRBV30 and TRBJ2-7; 9 bases are a match to TRBD1. CDR1 and CDR2 from the germline V gene are GTSNPN and SVGIG (reference sequence). Trimming took 3 bases from V and 5 from J; bases not matched to a gene: 5. This CDR3 is 13 amino acids long.

The chain recombines TRBV27 with TRBJ1-4; 7 nucleotides line up with TRBD1. V lost 5 bases to trimming and J lost 4 bases; unmatched junction nucleotides: 7. The CDR3 has 15 residues. In germline, CDR1 is MNHEY, CDR2 SMNVEV (reference sequence). CDR3 DNA sequence: TGTGCCAGCAGTGCAAGGGGGCTGGGTAATGAAAAACTGTTTTTT. As protein: CASSARGLGNEKLFF.

This rearrangement joins TRBV6-5 to TRBJ1-5; TRBD1 agrees at 10 bases. V was pared by 10 bases and J by 7 bases, with 10 bases of the junction left unmatched. The CDR3 is 14 amino acids. Germline V CDR1 and CDR2: MNHEY, SVGAGI. The CDR3 DNA reads TGTGCCACCTTCCCGACAGGGGGCGGCCAGCCCCAGCATTTT. Translating it yields CATFPTGGGQPQHF.

The chain combines TRBV5-4 with TRBJ2-7; maybe TRBD1 (5 bases). Trimming cost V 4 bases and J 7 bases, with 18 bases left between them. From germline, CDR1 is SGHNT and CDR2 YYREEE (reference sequence). The CDR3 sequence is 14 residues long. Written as DNA, the CDR3 is TGTGCCAGCAGCGACTCAACTGGGGCGCGGGAGCAGTACTTC. It is translated as CASSDSTGAREQYF.

V and J are TRBV5-1 and TRBJ2-6, with 9 bases fitting TRBD1. V lost 3 bases to trimming and J lost 1 base; unmatched junction nucleotides: 5. Germline CDR1 is SGHRS and CDR2 is YFSETQ. CDR3 length: 17 amino acids. The CDR3 region is CASSYGQGTSGANVLTF. The CDR3 DNA is TGCGCCAGCAGCTACGGACAGGGGACTTCTGGGGCCAACGTCCTGACTTTC.

CDR3 bases: TGCGCCAGCAGCCAAGGGAGGGGCGCGGGGTTGGTTACGCAGTATTTT. Amino acids: CASSQGRGAGLVTQYF. This rearrangement joins TRBV4-1 to TRBJ2-3; tentatively, D is TRBD2 (6 bases). Trimming pared 1 base from V and 8 bases from J, leaving 19 bases between. CDR3 length: 16 amino acids. Per germline, CDR1 MGHRA and CDR2 YSYEKL.

The gene calls are TRBV11-3 and TRBJ2-3; 11 nucleotides agree with TRBD2. The CDR3 extends over 16 amino acids. From germline, CDR1 is SGHNT and CDR2 YENEEA. J lost 2 bases, V lost 5 bases, and 6 bases had no gene match. The CDR3 DNA reads as TGTGCCAGCAGCCCGGGGACTAGCGGTTTCACAGATACGCAGTATTTT. Amino acid sequence: CASSPGTSGFTDTQYF.